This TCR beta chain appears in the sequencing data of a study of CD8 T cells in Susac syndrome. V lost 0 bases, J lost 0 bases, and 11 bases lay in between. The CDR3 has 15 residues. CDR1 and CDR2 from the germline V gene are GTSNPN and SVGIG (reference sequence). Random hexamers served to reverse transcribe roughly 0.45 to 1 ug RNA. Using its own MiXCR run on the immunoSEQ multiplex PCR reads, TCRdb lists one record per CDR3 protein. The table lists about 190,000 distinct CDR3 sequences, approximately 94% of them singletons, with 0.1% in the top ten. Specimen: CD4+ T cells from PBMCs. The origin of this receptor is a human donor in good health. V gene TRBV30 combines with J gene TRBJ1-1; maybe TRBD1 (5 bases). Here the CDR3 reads CAWSVHRGMNTEAFF. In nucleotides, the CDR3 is TGTGCCTGGAGTGTACATCGGGGCATGAACACTGAAGCTTTCTTT.